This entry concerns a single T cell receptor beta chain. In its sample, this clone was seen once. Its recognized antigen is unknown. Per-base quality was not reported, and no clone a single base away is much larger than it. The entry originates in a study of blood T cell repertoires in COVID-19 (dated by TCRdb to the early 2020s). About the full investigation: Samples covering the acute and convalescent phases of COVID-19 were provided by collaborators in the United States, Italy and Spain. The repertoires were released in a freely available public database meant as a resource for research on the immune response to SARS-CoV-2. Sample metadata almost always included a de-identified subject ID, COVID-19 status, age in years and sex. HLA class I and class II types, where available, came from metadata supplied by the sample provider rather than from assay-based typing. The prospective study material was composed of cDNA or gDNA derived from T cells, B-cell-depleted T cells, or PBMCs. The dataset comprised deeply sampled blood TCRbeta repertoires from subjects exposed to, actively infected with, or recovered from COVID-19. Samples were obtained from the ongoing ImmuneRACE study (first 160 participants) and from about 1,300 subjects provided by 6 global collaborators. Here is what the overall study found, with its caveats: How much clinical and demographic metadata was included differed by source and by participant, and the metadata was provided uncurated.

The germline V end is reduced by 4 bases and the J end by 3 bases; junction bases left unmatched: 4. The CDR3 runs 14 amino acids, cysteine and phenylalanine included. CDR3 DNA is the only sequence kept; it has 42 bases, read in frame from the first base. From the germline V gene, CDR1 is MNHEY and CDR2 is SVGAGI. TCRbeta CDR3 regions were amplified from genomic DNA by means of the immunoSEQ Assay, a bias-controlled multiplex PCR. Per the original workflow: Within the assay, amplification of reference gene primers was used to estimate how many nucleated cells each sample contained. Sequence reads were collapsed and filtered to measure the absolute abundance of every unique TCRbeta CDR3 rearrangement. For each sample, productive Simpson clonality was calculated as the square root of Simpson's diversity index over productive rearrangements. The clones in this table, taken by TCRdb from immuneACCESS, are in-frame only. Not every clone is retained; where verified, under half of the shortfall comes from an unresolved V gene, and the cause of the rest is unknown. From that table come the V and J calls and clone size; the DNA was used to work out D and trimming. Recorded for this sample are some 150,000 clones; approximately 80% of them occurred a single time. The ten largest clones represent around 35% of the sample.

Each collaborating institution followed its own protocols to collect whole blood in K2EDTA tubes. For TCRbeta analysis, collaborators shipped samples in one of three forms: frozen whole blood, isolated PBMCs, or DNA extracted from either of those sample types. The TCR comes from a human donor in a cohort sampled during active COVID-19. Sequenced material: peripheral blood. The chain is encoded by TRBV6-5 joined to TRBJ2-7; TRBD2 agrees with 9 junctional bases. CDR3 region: CASSWLAGNYEQYF. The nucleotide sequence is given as TGTGCCAGCAGTTGGCTAGCGGGGAACTACGAGCAGTACTTC.